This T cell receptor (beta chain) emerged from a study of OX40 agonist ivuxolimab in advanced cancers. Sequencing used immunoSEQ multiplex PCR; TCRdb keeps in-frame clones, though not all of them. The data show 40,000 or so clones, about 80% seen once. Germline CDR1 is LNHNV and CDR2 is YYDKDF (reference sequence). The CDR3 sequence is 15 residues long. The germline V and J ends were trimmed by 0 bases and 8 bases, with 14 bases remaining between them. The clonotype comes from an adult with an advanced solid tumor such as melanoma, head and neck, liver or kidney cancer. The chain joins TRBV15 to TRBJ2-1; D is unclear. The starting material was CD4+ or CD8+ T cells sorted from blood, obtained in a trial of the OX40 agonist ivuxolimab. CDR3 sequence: CATSRDPQVGDEQFF. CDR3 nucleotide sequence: TGTGCCACCAGCAGAGATCCGCAGGTGGGCGATGAGCAGTTCTTC.